This is a list of T cell receptor beta chains from one sample in a study of blood T cell repertoires in COVID-19. Profiled with immunoSEQ multiplex PCR; TCRdb holds only in-frame clones, not every one. The sample has under 150,000 clones; around 85% are singletons. The specimen sequenced was peripheral blood. The receptors come from a woman aged 55-69 years with COVID-19, enrolled during active disease. Each CDR3 is given with its conserved first and last residue. D genes are given only for firm matches. Size tells how often a clone was seen (once, few, many) or the class of an expanded clone, and some rows leave it out.

>TRBJ1-4|TRBV5-5|.|.
TGTGCCAGCAGTTCAGGACTCGTCGGGGAAAAACTGTTTTTT
CASSSGLVGEKLFF
>TRBJ2-1|TRBV7-3|.|TRBD1
TGTGCCAGCAGCCCAAGCCGGACAGGGTACTACAATGAGCAGTTCTTC
CASSPSRTGYYNEQFF
>TRBJ1-2|TRBV6-1|.|TRBD1
TGTGCCAGCAGTGAACTTAGAGGGGGCGCCGGCTACACCTTC
CASSELRGGAGYTF
>TRBJ2-1|TRBV29-1|.|TRBD1
TGCAGCGCAAAGGACAGGGGGTGGGATGAGCAGTTCTTC
CSAKDRGWDEQFF
>TRBJ2-1|TRBV7-2|.|.
TGTGCCAGCAGCTTAGTTGGAGCCGATGAGCAGTTCTTC
CASSLVGADEQFF
>TRBJ2-3|TRBV10-3|.|TRBD2
TGTGCCATCAGTGATTCTAGCGGGGGGGAAGATACGCAGTATTTT
CAISDSSGGEDTQYF
>TRBJ1-5|TRBV7-2|.|TRBD1
TGTGCCAGCAACAACAGGGGTGGACAGCCCCAGCATTTT
CASNNRGGQPQHF
>TRBJ1-2|TRBV9|once|TRBD1
TGTGCCAGCAGCGTAGGTTTGGCAGGGGGCTCAGGCTATGGCTACACCTTC
CASSVGLAGGSGYGYTF
>TRBJ2-7|TRBV18|once|TRBD1
TGTGCCAGCTCACCCAAGCGGTGGACAGGGCTTAATTACGAGCAGTACTTC
CASSPKRWTGLNYEQYF
>TRBJ1-6|TRBV6-5|.|.
TGTGCCAGCAGTTCCGACAGATGGTATTCACCCCTCCACTTT
CASSSDRWYSPLHF
>TRBJ1-5|TRBV2|.|.
TGTGCCAGCAGTGAATTTCGGGTGCCACTGCATTTT
CASSEFRVPLHF
>TRBJ2-1|TRBV9|.|TRBD2
TGTGCCAGCAGCGTAGCCCCTAGCGGGGGGCAATACAATGAGCAGTTCTTC
CASSVAPSGGQYNEQFF
>TRBJ1-6|TRBV5-5|few|.
TGTGCCAGCAGCCCCTCGATGAGCTCCTATAATTCACCCCTCCACTTT
CASSPSMSSYNSPLHF
>TRBJ1-2|TRBV10-3|.|.
TGTGCCATCAGTGAGCGGGCGGGTTATGGCTACACCTTC
CAISERAGYGYTF
>TRBJ1-6|TRBV7-3|.|TRBD1
TGTGCCAGCAGCTTCCCGGGACAGTATAATTCACCCCTCCACTTT
CASSFPGQYNSPLHF
>TRBJ1-1|TRBV4-3|once|.
TGCGCCAGCAGCCAGGAGACAGGGAACACTGAAGCTTTCTTT
CASSQETGNTEAFF
>TRBJ2-2|TRBV6-2/TRBV6-3|.|.
TGTGCCAGCAGCCCTAAGGGGGGGGTCAACGCCGGGGAGCTGTTTTTT
CASSPKGGVNAGELFF
>TRBJ2-3|TRBV11-2|.|TRBD2
TGTGCCAGCAGCCACTCGGGGGGTCGGACAGATACGCAGTATTTT
CASSHSGGRTDTQYF
>TRBJ1-1|TRBV7-6|few|TRBD1
TGTGCCAGCAGCCTACAGGGGATGAACACTGAAGCTTTCTTT
CASSLQGMNTEAFF